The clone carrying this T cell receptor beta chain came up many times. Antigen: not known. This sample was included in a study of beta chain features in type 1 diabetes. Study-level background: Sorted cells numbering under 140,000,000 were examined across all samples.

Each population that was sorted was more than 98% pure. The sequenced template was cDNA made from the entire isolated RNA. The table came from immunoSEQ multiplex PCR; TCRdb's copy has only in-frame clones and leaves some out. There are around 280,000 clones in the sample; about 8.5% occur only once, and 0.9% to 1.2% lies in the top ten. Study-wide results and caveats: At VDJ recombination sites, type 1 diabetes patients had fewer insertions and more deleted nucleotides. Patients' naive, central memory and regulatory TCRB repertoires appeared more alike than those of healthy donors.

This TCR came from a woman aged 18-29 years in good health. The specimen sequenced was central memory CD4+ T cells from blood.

The DNA for the CDR3 is TGTGCCAGCAGTGCCGAACAACGGAAGCAGTTCTTC. Translation gives CASSAEQRKQFF. The rearrangement joins TRBV6-1 to TRBJ2-1, with unresolved D. CDR3 length: 12 residues. V lost 4 bases, J lost 11 bases, and 12 bases lay in between. Looked up from germline, CDR1 is MNHNS and CDR2 is SASEGT.